The source of this TCR beta chain is a study of T cells in Graves' hyperthyroidism and ophthalmopathy. General observations from the study: Among clonotypes expanded in thyroid above 0.001, most were also found in blood. By a 13 V-J model, ophthalmopathy was set apart from stable hyperthyroidism.

J was trimmed by 12 bases and V by 7 bases; bases with no gene match: 18. CDR3 length: 14 amino acids. CDR1 MNHNS and CDR2 SASEGT come from the germline V gene. Amplification targeted TCR beta CDR3 regions from RNA transcripts. The TCR CDR3 first-round RT-PCR relied on the HTBI primer set. MiXCR, run by TCRdb on the multiplex PCR reads, gives a single entry per CDR3 protein. This sample has 470,000 or so distinct CDR3 sequences; 20% occur once, and the top ten carry about a quarter. This clonotype has just one count. The antigen is unknown. Patients having uncontrolled infection, another autoimmune disease, pregnancy or lactation were not included.

This chain joins TRBV6-1 and TRBJ2-7, with TRBD1 matching over 7 bases. This TCR was sampled from a young man with Graves' hyperthyroidism. The sequenced sample was blood. The CDR3 coding sequence is TGTGCCAGCAACAGAGCCCGCGACAGGGAGAGCATGTACTTC. Protein: CASNRARDRESMYF.